This TCR beta chain was profiled in a study of cytomegalovirus exposure and HLA in healthy donors. Study findings and constraints: The likely explanation for a cluster of highly shared sequence variants was sequencing artifact.

Researchers ran the PCR with 60 Vbeta and 13 Jbeta primers. Clones were read by immunoSEQ multiplex PCR, and TCRdb kept only the in-frame ones, dropping some. Recorded here are fewer than 70,000 clones; the top ten clones represent roughly 5.4%. CDR1 SNHLY and CDR2 FYNNEI come from the germline V gene. This CDR3 comprises 17 residues. V was pared by 6 bases and J by 2 bases, with 11 bases of the junction left unmatched. Comments on this clone: The target antigen is unknown. Additional DNA sequences in this sample encode the identical CDR3.

The source is a man younger than 45 in good health and CMV-seropositive. V usage is TRBV2 and J usage is TRBJ1-5, with 9 bases aligning to TRBD1. What was sequenced was PBMCs. The CDR3 reads CASRDRGSLGGNQPQHF. CDR3 bases: TGTGCCAGCAGGGACAGGGGATCCCTGGGTGGCAATCAGCCCCAGCATTTT.